The following is a TCR beta chain sequence with its context. The sample is drawn from a study of glioma-infiltrating T cells after dendritic cell vaccination. Clones were read by immunoSEQ multiplex PCR, and TCRdb kept only the in-frame ones, dropping some. Here the sample spans 70,000 to 90,000 clones, under 85% being singletons. The germline V gene has CDR1 SGHNT and CDR2 YYREEE (reference sequence). The CDR3 is made up of 13 amino acids. Trimming pared 3 bases from V and 1 base from J, leaving 7 bases between. Time point meaning: after dendritic cell vaccination, including at tumor progression/relapse.

The TCR comes from a human donor with glioblastoma. The sequencing here drew on blood, taken after dendritic cell vaccination. V gene TRBV5-4 combines with J gene TRBJ1-2; TRBD1 is a possible D gene (5 bases). CDR3 nucleotides: TGTGCCAGCAGCTCCGACAGTAACTATGGCTACACCTTC. Translated: CASSSDSNYGYTF.